These 20 T cell receptor beta chains were sequenced from one sample in a study of post-analysis software for immune sequencing data (dated by TCRdb to between 2015 and 2016). Libraries were constructed by PCR. The sequencing machine was an Illumina HiSeq 2500. To reduce PCR and sequencing biases, unique molecular identifiers were built into the TCR beta cDNA libraries. Using fastp trimming at Q25 and MiXCR clonotype assembly, TCRdb reanalyzed the public sequencing data and kept in-frame beta chains. A single entry per CDR3 protein holds the most common genes and DNA from its merged rows. Here the sample has 700,000 to 900,000 distinct CDR3 sequences; around 45% occur a single time. The ten largest account for roughly 4.5% of the sample. Antigens of these TCRs are unknown. What the work shows at the level of the full study, not this receptor alone: Significantly higher frequencies in patients than in controls were found for five or six TRBV segments, including TRBV5-6, TRBV5-1 and TRBV20-1.

Sequencing was performed on blood. These receptors were obtained from a girl aged 5-17 years with multiple sclerosis.

This clonotype has just a few counts. The junction departs from the called germline gene at one end, perhaps through a read error. The chain employs TRBV7-7 and TRBJ2-7; TRBD1 matches at 10 bases. The germline gives CDR1 SSHAT, CDR2 FNYEAQ (reference sequence). This CDR3 has 15 residues. The CDR3 region is CASSPSGTGVHEQYF. CDR3 sequence (DNA): TGTGCTAGCAGCCCGTCCGGGACAGGGGTCCACGAGCAGTACTTC.

The chain recombines TRBV10-3 with TRBJ1-2, with D possibly matching TRBD1 (6 bases). Trimming shortened V by 6 bases and J by 2 bases, and 10 bases separated the two germline ends. The CDR3 extends over 13 amino acids. Germline CDR1 and CDR2: ENHRY and SYGVKD. The CDR3 coding sequence is TGTGCCATCAGGGACAGCTCGAACTATGGCTACACCTTC. Protein sequence: CAIRDSSNYGYTF.

The V gene is TRBV2, the J gene TRBJ2-3; 7 bases match TRBD2. Germline V gene sequence: CDR1 SNHLY, CDR2 FYNNEI. V lost 10 bases to trimming and J lost 2 bases; unmatched junction nucleotides: 9. This CDR3 comprises 14 residues. This CDR3 is CAIWLGLHTDTQYF. The CDR3, as DNA: TGTGCCATCTGGTTGGGACTACACACAGATACGCAGTATTTT.

The gene calls are TRBV29-1 and TRBJ2-3, with 12 bases that match TRBD2. Trimming took 7 bases from V and 6 from J; bases not matched to a gene: 8. The length of the CDR3 is 14 residues. Germline CDR1 and CDR2: SQVTM and ANQGSEA. The DNA for the CDR3 is TGCAGCGGTCGGGTAGGGACTAGCGGGGATACGCAGTATTTT. Translated, it gives CSGRVGTSGDTQYF.

This sequence joins TRBV28 and TRBJ2-3, with D perhaps TRBD1 or TRBD2 (5 bases each). The CDR3 covers 13 residues. V lost 8 bases and J 2 bases, leaving 11 bases between the germline ends. Germline V gene lookup returns CDR1 MDHEN and CDR2 SYDVKM. The CDR3 sequence is CASRGSLTDTQYF. CDR3 bases: TGTGCCAGCCGGGGCAGCCTCACAGATACGCAGTATTTT. The full variable domain, rest sourced from reference TRBV28 and TRBJ2-3, is DVKVTQSSRYLVKRTGEKVFLECVQDMDHENMFWYRQDPGLGLRLIYFSYDVKMKEKGDIPEGYSVSREKKERFSLILESASTNQTSMYLCASRGSLTDTQYFGPGTRLTVL.

The chain employs TRBV10-3 and TRBJ2-7, with 9 bases that match TRBD2. Germline CDR1 is ENHRY and CDR2 is SYGVKD. This CDR3 spans 15 amino acids. V was pared by 3 bases and J by 4 bases, with 7 bases of the junction left unmatched. CDR3 sequence reads: CAISDLAGNLYEQYF. CDR3 nucleotide sequence: TGTGCCATCAGTGATCTAGCGGGGAACCTATACGAGCAGTACTTC.

The table lists this clonotype with a few counts. V usage is TRBV7-2 and J usage is TRBJ2-6; TRBD1 matches 7 bases. Germline V gives CDR1 SGHTA, CDR2 FQGNSA. Unmatched junction bases numbered 19, after V lost 6 bases and J lost 2 bases. The CDR3 spans 20 residues. CDR3 nucleotide sequence: TGTGCCAGCAGGCCTCCGTCCAGGGGGAATAAGATAGCTGGGGCCAACGTCCTGACTTTC. Translated: CASRPPSRGNKIAGANVLTF.

Details on this clonotype: At one boundary the junction diverges from the germline segment, which might be a read error. The J gene is TRBJ2-1, the V gene TRBV20-1; D assignment may be TRBD1 or TRBD2 (5 bases each). There are 14 residues in the CDR3. In germline, CDR1 is DFQATT, CDR2 SNEGSKA (reference sequence). The CDR3 sequence is CSASGRDAYDEQFF. For the CDR3, the DNA is TGCAGTGCTAGTGGTCGGGACGCCTACGATGAGCAGTTCTTC.

The chain joins TRBV27 to TRBJ2-7, with a possible D match to TRBD2 (6 bases). Trimming pared 3 bases from V and 4 bases from J, leaving 13 bases between. This CDR3 region has 14 residues. Germline values: CDR1 MNHEY, CDR2 SMNVEV (reference sequence). CDR3 coding DNA: TGTGCCAGCAGTTTTACAGCGGCGGGGTACGAGCAGTACTTC. The encoded protein is CASSFTAAGYEQYF.

The V call is TRBV29-1, the J call TRBJ2-4; D gene unclear. Gene TRBJ2-5 matches the end of the DNA better, so the J call may be wrong. Per the germline V gene, CDR1 is SQVTM and CDR2 is ANQGSEA. The CDR3 has 15 residues. The CDR3 DNA follows: TGCAGCGTGCTTCCCCGAAGCCGGGTGGTAGAGACCCAGTACTTC. It specifies CSVLPRSRVVETQYF.

This clonotype was seen just once. The gene calls are TRBV13 and TRBJ2-1; 8 bases align to TRBD2. CDR1 is PRHDT and CDR2 is FYEKMQ in the germline V gene (reference sequence). The CDR3 has 14 residues. V shed 5 bases and J 9 bases; nucleotides not matched to a gene: 9. This chain's CDR3 is CASSTGTRPPEQFF. In nucleotides, the CDR3 is TGTGCCAGCAGCACCGGGACTAGGCCACCTGAGCAGTTCTTC.

The chain combines TRBV29-1 with TRBJ2-1; D is perhaps TRBD1 or TRBD2 (5 bases each). Germline CDR1 and CDR2: SQVTM and ANQGSEA. The CDR3 runs 14 residues. Trimming stripped 6 bases from V and 8 bases from J, with 20 bases between. CDR3 sequence reads: CSVTGTKESDEQFF. In nucleotides, the CDR3 is TGCAGCGTAACCGGGACCAAGGAGAGTGATGAGCAGTTCTTC.

This rearrangement joins TRBV7-9 to TRBJ1-4; the D gene is possibly TRBD1 (5 bases). Trimming cost V 5 bases and J 3 bases, with 13 bases left between them. This CDR3 is built from 15 residues. CDR1 is SEHNR, CDR2 FQNEAQ, per germline (reference sequence). The CDR3 region has the DNA TGTGCCAGCAGCCCCCCGGAAGGGGCTAATGAAAAACTGTTTTTT. Amino acid sequence: CASSPPEGANEKLFF.

Here the CDR3 DNA reads TGTGCCAGCGGGACGACGGGGGCGGGGGAAAAACTGTTTTTT. Its protein is CASGTTGAGEKLFF. This sequence joins TRBV2 and TRBJ1-4, with TRBD1 as a possible D gene (6 bases). Germline CDR1 SNHLY, CDR2 FYNNEI. Trimming took off 8 bases at V and 8 bases at J, with 18 bases between the two ends. The CDR3 sequence is 14 residues long.

In this sample, this clonotype turned up many times. The chain is built from TRBV5-1 and TRBJ2-7, with D unresolved. The CDR3 totals 13 residues. V was trimmed by 0 bases and J by 3 bases, leaving 7 bases between them. Germline V gene sequence: CDR1 SGHRS, CDR2 YFSETQ. CDR3 amino acids: CASSLDQIYEQYF. In nucleotides, the CDR3 is TGCGCCAGCAGCTTGGACCAGATCTACGAGCAGTACTTC.

The V gene is TRBV29-1, the J gene TRBJ2-1; TRBD1 is a possible D gene (6 bases). This CDR3 comprises 15 residues. Germline CDR1 is SQVTM and CDR2 is ANQGSEA. V was shortened by 3 bases and J by 0 bases, with 12 bases between the two germline ends. The CDR3 region is CSVDVTGSSYNEQFF. The CDR3 DNA reads TGCAGCGTTGACGTAACAGGGAGCTCCTACAATGAGCAGTTCTTC.

The genes are TRBV29-1 and TRBJ2-1; TRBD2 might be the D (6 bases). The germline V gene has CDR1 SQVTM and CDR2 ANQGSEA. V was trimmed by 4 bases and J by 8 bases, leaving 18 bases between them. The CDR3 totals 14 residues. The CDR3 nucleotides read TGCAGCGTTGTTGGAGCGGGCGGCCCCTATGAGCAGTTCTTC. Translating it yields CSVVGAGGPYEQFF.

The rearrangement uses TRBV12-3 or TRBV12-4 and TRBJ2-5, with TRBD1 as a possible D gene (6 bases). The end of the DNA is better explained by TRBJ2-7, so the J call may be wrong. The CDR3 has 14 residues. The CDR3 here is CASRGGHPRDEQYF. The DNA of the CDR3 is TGTGCCAGCAGAGGGGGACACCCTAGGGACGAGCAGTACTTC.

The chain links TRBV7-9 to TRBJ1-2; the D is unclear. This CDR3 comprises 15 residues. V lost 2 bases and J 2 bases, leaving 12 bases between the germline ends. Germline CDR1 reads SEHNR; CDR2 reads FQNEAQ (reference sequence). The chain's CDR3 is CASSLSGSINYGYTF. The CDR3 bases are TGTGCCAGCAGCTTATCGGGGAGCATCAACTATGGCTACACCTTC.

On this clonotype itself: The junction and the germline gene differ at one end; a read error may be behind it. The J gene is TRBJ2-4, the V gene TRBV10-3; D is unresolved. The DNA end favors TRBJ2-7, so the J call may be wrong. CDR1 is ENHRY, CDR2 SYGVKD, per germline. CDR3 length: 14 amino acids. CDR3 loop: CATSELGISHEQYF. The CDR3, as DNA: TGTGCCACCAGTGAGCTTGGCATTTCCCACGAGCAGTACTTC.